The 15 T cell receptor beta chains reported below all come from one sample, sequenced in a study of siplizumab effects on memory and regulatory T cells. The table came from immunoSEQ multiplex PCR; TCRdb's copy has only in-frame clones and leaves some out. The sample includes about 15,000 clones, 35% to 45% seen only once; the top ten take around 7.8%. Coculturing at 37°C lasted under 7 days for the mixed lymphocyte reaction cells. These receptors' targets are unknown. Sequencing input: CFSE-low (dividing) CD4+ T cells sorted from an allogeneic mixed lymphocyte reaction. Every receptor here comes from a human donor in good health; the cells came from an allogeneic mixed lymphocyte reaction. Some clones in this sample may be carry-over from other donors' samples.

This chain links TRBV6-5 with TRBJ1-5; 8 positions match TRBD1. The CDR3 length is 14 residues. V trimming: 4 bases; J trimming: 7 bases; junction bases outside the gene matches: 6. CDR1 is MNHEY, CDR2 SVGAGI, per germline. The CDR3 DNA reads TGTGCCAGCAGTTCAGGGGGCGCAGGGCAGCCCCAGCATTTT. Translation gives CASSSGGAGQPQHF.

The chain carries TRBV10-3 and TRBJ2-7; D is uncertain. This CDR3 comprises 13 residues. The germline V gene encodes CDR1 ENHRY and CDR2 SYGVKD. V dropped 3 bases and J dropped 0 bases, with 6 bases sitting between them. The CDR3 DNA reads TGTGCCATCAGTGACTCGACCTCCTACGAGCAGTACTTC. Its protein product is CAISDSTSYEQYF.

This clone was observed a handful of times. This sequence joins TRBV28 and TRBJ2-7; D unresolved. The CDR3 covers 13 residues. V was shortened by 5 bases and J by 2 bases, with 10 bases between the two germline ends. The germline CDR1 and CDR2 sequences are MDHEN and SYDVKM. CDR3 residues: CASSTGFPYEQYF. CDR3 DNA: TGTGCCAGCAGTACCGGGTTTCCCTACGAGCAGTACTTC.

DNA for the CDR3: TGTGCCAGCAGTTTATTTCGACTAGCGGGAATGGGTGAGCAGTTCTTC. Translated: CASSLFRLAGMGEQFF. The rearrangement joins TRBV28 to TRBJ2-1; TRBD2 matches at 11 bases. V gave up 1 base and J gave up 9 bases; unmatched junction bases: 8. The germline CDR1 and CDR2 sequences are MDHEN and SYDVKM. The CDR3 length is 16 residues. The full variable domain, rest sourced from reference TRBV28 and TRBJ2-1, is DVKVTQSSRYLVKRTGEKVFLECVQDMDHENMFWYRQDPGLGLRLIYFSYDVKMKEKGDIPEGYSVSREKKERFSLILESASTNQTSMYLCASSLFRLAGMGEQFFGPGTRLTVL.

The CDR3 DNA reads TGTGCCAGTAGTATCGGAGGGGGATCTGGGGGCTACACCTTC. The encoded protein is CASSIGGGSGGYTF. The chain is built from TRBV19 and TRBJ1-2, with D tentatively TRBD1 (6 bases). V gave up 3 bases and J gave up 8 bases, with 16 bases separating them. The CDR3 has 14 residues. Germline V gives CDR1 LNHDA, CDR2 SQIVND (reference sequence).

V is TRBV7-2 and J is TRBJ1-5; TRBD1 might be the D (5 bases). Looked up from germline, CDR1 is SGHTA and CDR2 is FQGNSA. The CDR3 loop spans 13 amino acids. Trimming stripped 4 bases from V and 7 bases from J, with 11 bases between. The CDR3 reads CASSSRGGQPQHF. CDR3 coding DNA: TGTGCCAGCAGCTCCCGCGGGGGACAGCCCCAGCATTTT.

The chain couples TRBV11-2 to TRBJ2-5, with D hard to call. The V end was cut by 5 bases, the J end by 4 bases, with 11 bases between. The CDR3 spans 13 residues. The germline V gene encodes CDR1 SGHAT and CDR2 FQNNGV. This CDR3 reads CASSPAARETQYF. The CDR3 DNA follows: TGTGCCAGCAGCCCAGCCGCCAGAGAGACCCAGTACTTC.

V usage is TRBV4-1 and J usage is TRBJ1-2; unclear D gene. Germline V gene sequence: CDR1 MGHRA, CDR2 YSYEKL. The CDR3 runs to 16 residues. Trimming took 0 bases from V and 5 from J, leaving 16 bases between them. The CDR3 sequence: CASSQDHFPGSYGYTF. DNA for the CDR3: TGCGCCAGCAGCCAAGATCATTTCCCAGGCTCATATGGCTACACCTTC.

The chain couples TRBV15 to TRBJ2-6; D is unclear. The CDR3 runs to 15 residues. V was shortened by 5 bases and J by 1 base, with 9 bases between the two germline ends. Germline CDR1 is LNHNV and CDR2 is YYDKDF (reference sequence). The CDR3 spells CATSFRLSGANVLTF. The CDR3 DNA is TGTGCCACCAGCTTTCGGTTATCTGGGGCCAACGTCCTGACTTTC.

This clone was detected a few times. This rearrangement joins TRBV2 to TRBJ1-1, with D uncertain. With 8 bases removed from V and 3 bases from J, the gap between germline ends came to 7 bases. The CDR3 sequence is 11 residues long. Germline V lookup: CDR1 SNHLY, CDR2 FYNNEI. The CDR3 DNA follows: TGTGCCAGCGTCCGTTACACTGAAGCTTTCTTT. It specifies CASVRYTEAFF. The full variable domain, in which reference TRBV2 and TRBJ1-1 provide the parts outside the CDR3, is EPEVTQTPSHQVTQMGQEVILRCVPISNHLYFYWYRQILGQKVEFLVSFYNNEISEKSEIFDDQFSVERPDGSNFTLKIRSTKLEDSAMYFCASVRYTEAFFGQGTRLTVV.

The CDR3 loop is CASSFYGVMNTEAFF. In DNA, the CDR3 is TGTGCCAGCAGTTTTTATGGGGTCATGAACACTGAAGCTTTCTTT. The rearrangement joins TRBV28 to TRBJ1-1; D call uncertain. The V end lost 3 bases, the J end lost 0 bases, and 11 bases lay between the germline ends. This CDR3 has 15 amino acids. CDR1 and CDR2 (germline): MDHEN, SYDVKM.

The chain uses TRBV10-2 and TRBJ2-7; D might be TRBD2 (5 bases). CDR1 and CDR2 from the germline V gene are WSHSY and SAAADI. V was shortened by 8 bases and J by 3 bases, with 17 bases between the two germline ends. The CDR3 extends over 14 amino acids. CDR3 amino acids: CASGQPSGNYEQYF. The CDR3 nucleotides read TGCGCCAGCGGTCAACCGTCGGGGAACTACGAGCAGTACTTC.

The V call is TRBV5-6, the J call TRBJ1-1; 8 positions agree with TRBD1. This CDR3 has 14 residues. V lost 3 bases, J lost 0 bases, and 1 base stayed unmatched. From germline, CDR1 is SGHDT and CDR2 YYEEEE. CDR3 in amino acids: CASSWTGLNTEAFF. CDR3 DNA sequence: TGTGCCAGCAGCTGGACAGGGCTGAACACTGAAGCTTTCTTT.

In regard to this clone: An end of the junction differs from the germline gene, which may be a read error. The V call is TRBV7-9, the J call TRBJ1-6, with TRBD1 matching 8 bases. CDR3 length equals 16 residues. Germline loops: CDR1 SEHNR, CDR2 FQNEAQ (reference sequence). The CDR3 DNA is TGTGCCAGCAGCCCTTTTAAGACAGGGGATAACTCACCCCTCCACTTT. It encodes CASSPFKTGDNSPLHF.

The chain recombines TRBV7-9 with TRBJ1-4; D is unclear. Trimming took 2 bases from V and 5 from J, leaving 6 bases between them. Germline values: CDR1 SEHNR, CDR2 FQNEAQ (reference sequence). The CDR3 has 13 amino acids. The CDR3 reads CASSLLGNEKLFF. CDR3 DNA: TGTGCCAGCAGCTTATTGGGGAATGAAAAACTGTTTTTT.